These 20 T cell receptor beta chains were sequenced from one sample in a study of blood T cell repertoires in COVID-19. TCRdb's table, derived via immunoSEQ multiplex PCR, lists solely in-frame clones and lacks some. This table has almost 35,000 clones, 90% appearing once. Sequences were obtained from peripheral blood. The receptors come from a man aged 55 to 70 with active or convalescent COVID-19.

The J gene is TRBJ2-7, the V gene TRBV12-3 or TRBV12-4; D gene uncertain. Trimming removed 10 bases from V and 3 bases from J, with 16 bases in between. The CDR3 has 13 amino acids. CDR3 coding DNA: TGTGCCACCTCGGTTGGAGTTCGCTACGAGCAGTACTTC. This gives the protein CATSVGVRYEQYF.

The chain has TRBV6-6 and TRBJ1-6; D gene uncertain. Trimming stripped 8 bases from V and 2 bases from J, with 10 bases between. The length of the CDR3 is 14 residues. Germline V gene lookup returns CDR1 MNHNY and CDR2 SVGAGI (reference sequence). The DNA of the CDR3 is TGTGCCAGCGGTACCGGGACCTATAATTCACCCCTCCACTTT. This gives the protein CASGTGTYNSPLHF.

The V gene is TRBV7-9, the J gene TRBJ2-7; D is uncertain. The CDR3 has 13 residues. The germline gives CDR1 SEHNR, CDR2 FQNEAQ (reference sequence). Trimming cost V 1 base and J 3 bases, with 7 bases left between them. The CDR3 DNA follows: TGTGCCAGCAGCTTAGTAGGAGTCTACGAGCAGTACTTC. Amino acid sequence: CASSLVGVYEQYF.

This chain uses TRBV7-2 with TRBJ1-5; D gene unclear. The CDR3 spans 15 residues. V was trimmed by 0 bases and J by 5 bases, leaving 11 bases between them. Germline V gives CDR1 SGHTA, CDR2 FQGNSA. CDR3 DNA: TGTGCCAGCAGCTTAGCGTCAGATCATTATCAGCCCCAGCATTTT. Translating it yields CASSLASDHYQPQHF.

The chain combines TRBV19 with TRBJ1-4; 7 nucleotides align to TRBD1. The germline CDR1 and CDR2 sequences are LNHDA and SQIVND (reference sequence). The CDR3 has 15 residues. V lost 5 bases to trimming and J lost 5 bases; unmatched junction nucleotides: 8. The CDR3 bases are TGTGCCAGTAGTGTCCGGGACAGCGACAATGAAAAACTGTTTTTT. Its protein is CASSVRDSDNEKLFF.

CDR3 amino acids: CASSRISNQPQHF. CDR3 bases: TGTGCCAGCAGCCGAATATCTAATCAGCCCCAGCATTTT. The chain carries TRBV7-8 and TRBJ1-5; no definite D call. The germline CDR1 and CDR2 sequences are SGHVS and FQNEAQ. This CDR3 spans 13 amino acids. Trimming shortened V by 5 bases and J by 4 bases, and 9 bases separated the two germline ends.

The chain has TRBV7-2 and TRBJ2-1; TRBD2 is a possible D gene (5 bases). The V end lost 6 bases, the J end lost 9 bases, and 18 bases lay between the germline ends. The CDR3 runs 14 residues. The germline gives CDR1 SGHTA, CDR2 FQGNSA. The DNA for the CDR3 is TGTGCCAGCAGGCGGAGAAGCGGTGTTGGTGAGCAGTTCTTC. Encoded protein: CASRRRSGVGEQFF.

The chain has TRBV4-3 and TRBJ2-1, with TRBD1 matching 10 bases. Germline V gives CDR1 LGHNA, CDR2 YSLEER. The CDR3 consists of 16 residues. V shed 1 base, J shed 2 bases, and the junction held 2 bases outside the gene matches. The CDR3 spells CASSQATGGAYNEQFF. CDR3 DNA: TGCGCCAGCAGCCAAGCGACAGGGGGCGCCTACAATGAGCAGTTCTTC.

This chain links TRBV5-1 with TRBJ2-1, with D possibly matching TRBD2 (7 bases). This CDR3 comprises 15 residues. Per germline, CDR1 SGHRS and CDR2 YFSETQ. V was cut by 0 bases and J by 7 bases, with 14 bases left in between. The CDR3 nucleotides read TGCGCCAGCAGCTTGGAGGGGGGGCCCCTAAATGAGCAGTTCTTC. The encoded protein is CASSLEGGPLNEQFF. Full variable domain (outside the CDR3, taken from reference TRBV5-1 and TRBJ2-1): KAGVTQTPRYLIKTRGQQVTLSCSPISGHRSVSWYQQTPGQGLQFLFEYFSETQRNKGNFPGRFSGRQFSNSRSEMNVSTLELGDSALYLCASSLEGGPLNEQFFGPGTRLTVL.

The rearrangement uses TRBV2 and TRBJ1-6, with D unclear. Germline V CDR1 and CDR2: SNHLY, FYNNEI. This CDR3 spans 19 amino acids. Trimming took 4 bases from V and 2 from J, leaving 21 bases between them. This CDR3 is CASSVLLLATDPYNSPLHF. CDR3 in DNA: TGTGCCAGCAGTGTTCTGTTACTTGCAACAGATCCCTATAATTCACCCCTCCACTTT.

The CDR3 loop reads CASSKGDRPGELFF. CDR3 bases: TGTGCCAGCAGCAAGGGGGACCGACCCGGGGAGCTGTTTTTT. The rearrangement joins TRBV7-9 to TRBJ2-2, with TRBD1 as a possible D gene (6 bases). The CDR3 is made up of 14 amino acids. Trimming took off 5 bases at V and 6 bases at J, with 13 bases between the two ends. Per germline, CDR1 SEHNR and CDR2 FQNEAQ (reference sequence).

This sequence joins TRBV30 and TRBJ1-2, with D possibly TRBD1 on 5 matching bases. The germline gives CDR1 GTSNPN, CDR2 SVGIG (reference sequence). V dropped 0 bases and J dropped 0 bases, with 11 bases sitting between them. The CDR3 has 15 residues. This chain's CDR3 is CAWSVSRATNYGYTF. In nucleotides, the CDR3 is TGTGCCTGGAGTGTGAGCAGGGCGACTAACTATGGCTACACCTTC.

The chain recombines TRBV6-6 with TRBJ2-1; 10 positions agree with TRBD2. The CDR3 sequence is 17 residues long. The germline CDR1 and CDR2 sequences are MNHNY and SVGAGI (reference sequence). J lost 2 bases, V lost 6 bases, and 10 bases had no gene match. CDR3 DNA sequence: TGTGCCAGCAGCCGACCCTCTAGCGGGGGTACCTACAATGAGCAGTTCTTC. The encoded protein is CASSRPSSGGTYNEQFF.

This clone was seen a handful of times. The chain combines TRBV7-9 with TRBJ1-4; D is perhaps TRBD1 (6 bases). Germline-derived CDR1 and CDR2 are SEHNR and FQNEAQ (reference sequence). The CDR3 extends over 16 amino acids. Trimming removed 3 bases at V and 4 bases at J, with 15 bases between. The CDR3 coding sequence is TGTGCCAGCAGCTTCGGAACAGGGCGGGTTAATGAAAAACTGTTTTTT. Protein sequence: CASSFGTGRVNEKLFF. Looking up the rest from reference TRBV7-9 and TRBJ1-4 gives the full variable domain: DTGVSQNPRHKITKRGQNVTFRCDPISEHNRLYWYRQTLGQGPEFLTYFQNEAQLEKSRLLSDRFSAERPKGSFSTLEIQRTEQGDSAMYLCASSFGTGRVNEKLFFGSGTQLSVL.

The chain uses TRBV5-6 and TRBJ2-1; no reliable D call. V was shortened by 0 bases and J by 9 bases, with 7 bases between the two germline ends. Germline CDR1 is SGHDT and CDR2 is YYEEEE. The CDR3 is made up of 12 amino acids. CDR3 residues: CASSLEPGEQFF. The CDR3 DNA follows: TGTGCCAGCAGCTTGGAGCCTGGTGAGCAGTTCTTC.

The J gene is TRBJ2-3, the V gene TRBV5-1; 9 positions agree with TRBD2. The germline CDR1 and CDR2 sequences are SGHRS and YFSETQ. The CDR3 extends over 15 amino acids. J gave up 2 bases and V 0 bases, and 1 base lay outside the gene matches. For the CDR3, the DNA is TGCGCCAGCAGCTTGGGACTAGCGGACACAGATACGCAGTATTTT. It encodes CASSLGLADTDTQYF.

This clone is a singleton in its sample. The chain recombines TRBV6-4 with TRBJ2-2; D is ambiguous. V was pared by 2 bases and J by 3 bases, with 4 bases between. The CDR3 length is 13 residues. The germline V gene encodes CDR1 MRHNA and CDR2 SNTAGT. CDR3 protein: CASSDTDTGELFF. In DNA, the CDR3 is TGTGCCAGCAGTGACACAGACACCGGGGAGCTGTTTTTT.

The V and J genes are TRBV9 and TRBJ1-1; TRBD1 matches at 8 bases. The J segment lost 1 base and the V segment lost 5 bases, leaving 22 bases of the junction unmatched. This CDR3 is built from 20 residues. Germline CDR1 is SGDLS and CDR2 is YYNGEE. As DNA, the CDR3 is TGTGCCAGCAGGGGAACAGGGGGGAGCGTAACCCCTGCCCGGAACACTGAAGCTTTCTTT. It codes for CASRGTGGSVTPARNTEAFF.

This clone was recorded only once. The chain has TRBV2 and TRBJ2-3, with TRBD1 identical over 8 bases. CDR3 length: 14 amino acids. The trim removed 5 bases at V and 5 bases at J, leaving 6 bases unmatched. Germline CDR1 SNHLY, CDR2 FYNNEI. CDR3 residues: CASSRTGKGDTQYF. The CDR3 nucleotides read TGTGCCAGCAGTCGGACAGGGAAGGGAGATACGCAGTATTTT.

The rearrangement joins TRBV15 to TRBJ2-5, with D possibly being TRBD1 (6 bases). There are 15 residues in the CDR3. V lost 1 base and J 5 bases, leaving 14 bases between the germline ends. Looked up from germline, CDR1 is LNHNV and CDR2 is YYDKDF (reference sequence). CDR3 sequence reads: CATSRADNRGETQYF. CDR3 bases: TGTGCCACCAGCAGAGCGGATAATAGGGGGGAGACCCAGTACTTC.